These 22 T cell receptor beta chains were sequenced from one sample in a study of blood T cell repertoires in COVID-19. This table comes from immunoSEQ multiplex PCR, and its TCRdb copy is limited to in-frame clones, with some not included. The table includes approximately 85,000 clones, almost 95% detected once. What was sequenced was peripheral blood. These receptors all come from a woman in her sixties or seventies with active COVID-19.

The rearrangement uses TRBV28 and TRBJ1-4; tentatively, D is TRBD1 (5 bases). Germline CDR1 is MDHEN and CDR2 is SYDVKM. V was clipped by 3 bases and J by 8 bases, with 19 bases between them. The CDR3 totals 16 residues. The CDR3 is CASSLRRGAGREKLFF. The CDR3 DNA reads as TGTGCCAGCAGTTTGCGGAGGGGCGCAGGAAGGGAAAAACTGTTTTTT. Based on the CDR3 plus reference TRBV28 and TRBJ1-4, the full variable domain is DVKVTQSSRYLVKRTGEKVFLECVQDMDHENMFWYRQDPGLGLRLIYFSYDVKMKEKGDIPEGYSVSREKKERFSLILESASTNQTSMYLCASSLRRGAGREKLFFGSGTQLSVL.

The CDR3 DNA reads TGCGCCAGCAGCCAAGGCCCCCGGGGACAGCTGACAGATACGCAGTATTTT. It is translated as CASSQGPRGQLTDTQYF. The V call is TRBV4-3, the J call TRBJ2-3; 7 nucleotides line up with TRBD1. J gave up 3 bases and V 1 base, and 10 bases lay outside the gene matches. The V gene's germline CDR1 is LGHNA and CDR2 YSLEER. This CDR3 has 17 residues.

The chain is built from TRBV6-5 and TRBJ2-7; 10 bases fit TRBD1. Germline trimming cut 0 bases from V and 4 bases from J; bases unmatched to any gene: 6. The CDR3 has 16 residues. Germline CDR1 reads MNHEY; CDR2 reads SVGAGI. The CDR3 DNA is TGTGCCAGCAGTTACTCGAAGGGACAGGGGAGATACGAGCAGTACTTC. It specifies CASSYSKGQGRYEQYF.

The V gene is TRBV11-2, the J gene TRBJ2-7, with D tentatively TRBD2 (7 bases). The CDR3 length is 18 residues. CDR1 is SGHAT and CDR2 is FQNNGV in the germline V gene. V lost 6 bases to trimming and J lost 3 bases, with 27 bases between them. In DNA form, the CDR3 reads TGTGCCAGCAGACTAGGGGGGGCCGCGGGACTACTTTTCTACGAGCAGTACTTC. It yields the protein CASRLGGAAGLLFYEQYF.

CDR3 loop: CASSVAGSGGIETQYF. CDR3 bases: TGTGCCAGCAGCGTAGCGGGTAGCGGGGGGATAGAGACCCAGTACTTC. V is TRBV9 and J is TRBJ2-5; 10 nucleotides line up with TRBD2. The CDR3 contains 16 residues. The V and J ends lost 0 bases and 4 bases, in that order; junction bases with no gene match: 6. Germline V gene sequence: CDR1 SGDLS, CDR2 YYNGEE.

This chain joins TRBV11-3 and TRBJ1-2, with TRBD1 matching over 7 bases. Germline V gene data show CDR1 as SGHNT and CDR2 as YENEEA. The CDR3 length is 16 residues. J was trimmed by 1 base and V by 4 bases; bases with no gene match: 9. CDR3 nucleotide sequence: TGTGCCAGCAGCTCGGGACAGCAGTTTTATAACTATGGCTACACCTTC. Protein sequence: CASSSGQQFYNYGYTF.

This clone showed up just once. This chain connects TRBV14 to TRBJ2-1; the match to TRBD2 covers 12 bases. V lost 6 bases and J lost 9; bases outside the gene matches: 3. The CDR3 spans 13 residues. Looked up from germline, CDR1 is SGHDN and CDR2 is FVKESK. The CDR3, as DNA: TGTGCCAGCAGTTTACTAGCGGGAGGTGAGCAGTTCTTC. Protein: CASSLLAGGEQFF.

As to this clone: Other DNA sequences from this sample encode an identical CDR3 as well. The V and J genes are TRBV9 and TRBJ2-2; 13 positions match TRBD2. The CDR3 extends over 15 amino acids. CDR1 is SGDLS and CDR2 is YYNGEE in the germline V gene. The V gene end was trimmed by 3 bases and the J gene end by 7 bases; junction bases not matched to a gene: 3. CDR3 loop: CASSGTSGSGGELFF. DNA for the CDR3: TGTGCCAGCAGCGGGACTAGCGGGAGCGGCGGGGAGCTGTTTTTT.

This chain joins TRBV21-1 and TRBJ2-7; the table calls TRBD2, which could not be checked here. TRBV21-1 is labeled a pseudogene. The CDR3 is 15 amino acids. For the CDR3, the DNA is TGTGCCAGCAGCAAAGCGTTTTCCACGGGAGACGAGCAGTACTTC. This gives the protein CASSKAFSTGDEQYF.

The V and J genes are TRBV12-3 or TRBV12-4 and TRBJ2-5, with D perhaps matching TRBD1 (5 bases). V was trimmed by 2 bases and J by 3 bases, leaving 7 bases between them. This CDR3 has 13 amino acids. In DNA form, the CDR3 reads TGTGCCAGCAGTTTAAAGGGGAAAGAGACCCAGTACTTC. It is translated as CASSLKGKETQYF.

This chain's CDR3 is CATSGNRGNGQPQHF. CDR3 bases: TGTGCCACCAGTGGTAACAGGGGGAATGGGCAGCCCCAGCATTTT. V and J are TRBV24-1 and TRBJ1-5; 8 nucleotides align to TRBD1. The CDR3 loop spans 15 amino acids. The V and J ends lost 5 bases and 7 bases, in that order; junction bases with no gene match: 9. CDR1 KGHDR and CDR2 SFDVKD come from the germline V gene.

The sample holds one count of this clone. This chain uses TRBV2 with TRBJ1-2, with a possible D match to TRBD1 (6 bases). Trimming stripped 7 bases from V and 4 bases from J, with 16 bases between. Looked up from germline, CDR1 is SNHLY and CDR2 is FYNNEI. The CDR3 consists of 14 residues. The CDR3 region is CASTANREIYGYTF. For the CDR3, the DNA is TGTGCCAGCACCGCAAACAGGGAAATCTATGGCTACACCTTC.

The V and J genes are TRBV1 and TRBJ2-3; whether TRBD2, the table's D call, matches the DNA was not checked. TRBV1 is labeled a pseudogene. This CDR3 is 20 amino acids long. As DNA, the CDR3 is TGCACCAGCAGCCAAGACCGCACCTGGGGTAGCGGGGGGGGCACAGATACGCAGTATTTT. Amino acid sequence: CTSSQDRTWGSGGGTDTQYF.

This sequence joins TRBV18 and TRBJ1-1, with 7 bases identical to TRBD1. This CDR3 spans 14 amino acids. Germline CDR1 KGHSH, CDR2 LQKENI. V lost 5 bases, J lost 4 bases, and 7 bases stayed unmatched. In DNA, the CDR3 is TGTGCCAGCTCAACGGGACAGAGGGGCACTGAAGCTTTCTTT. Translated: CASSTGQRGTEAFF. Full variable domain (rest looked up from reference TRBV18 and TRBJ1-1): NAGVMQNPRHLVRRRGQEARLRCSPMKGHSHVYWYRQLPEEGLKFMVYLQKENIIDESGMPKERFSAEFPKEGPSILRIQQVVRGDSAAYFCASSTGQRGTEAFFGQGTRLTVV.

The chain joins TRBV6-5 to TRBJ1-1; no reliable D call. CDR1 and CDR2 (germline): MNHEY, SVGAGI. The CDR3 has 11 amino acids. V lost 6 bases, J lost 1 base, and 3 bases lay in between. The CDR3 reads CASSRNTEAFF. In DNA, the CDR3 is TGTGCCAGCAGCAGGAACACTGAAGCTTTCTTT.

This chain joins TRBV7-9 and TRBJ2-1; 12 bases are shared with TRBD2. Trimming cost V 1 base and J 7 bases; bases outside gene matches: 2. Germline loops: CDR1 SEHNR, CDR2 FQNEAQ (reference sequence). The CDR3 extends over 15 amino acids. The CDR3 DNA reads TGTGCCAGCAGCTTAGGACTAGCGGGAGTTAATGAGCAGTTCTTC. Translation gives CASSLGLAGVNEQFF.

Concerning this clone itself: One end of the junction is discordant with germline, which a read error may explain. The chain is built from TRBV2 and TRBJ2-5, with TRBD2 identical over 14 bases. CDR3 length: 17 residues. Germline CDR1 reads SNHLY; CDR2 reads FYNNEI. CDR3 residues: CASREGTSGSSQETQYF. CDR3 bases: TGTGCCAGCAGGGAAGGGACTAGCGGGAGCTCACAAGAGACCCAGTACTTC.

The gene calls are TRBV30 and TRBJ1-2; no clear D. The CDR3 length is 11 residues. Between the trimmed V and J ends, which lost 5 bases and 8 bases, there was a span of 12 bases. CDR1 is GTSNPN, CDR2 SVGIG, per germline (reference sequence). As DNA, the CDR3 is TGTGCCTGGGCGGAGAGGGAGGGCTACACCTTC. Translating gives CAWAEREGYTF.

The gene calls are TRBV6-5 and TRBJ2-3; a weak D match, TRBD2 (5 bases). Trimming cost V 6 bases and J 4 bases, with 17 bases left between them. There are 15 residues in the CDR3. In germline, CDR1 is MNHEY, CDR2 SVGAGI. The CDR3 nucleotides read TGTGCCAGCAGAATCGGAGGCGTGCCTTCAGATACGCAGTATTTT. Translation gives CASRIGGVPSDTQYF.

The chain uses TRBV19 and TRBJ2-1; weak D call: TRBD1 (6 bases). CDR1 and CDR2 from the germline V gene are LNHDA and SQIVND (reference sequence). The CDR3 is 15 residues long. Trimming left V 8 bases short and J 5 bases short, with 19 bases between. The CDR3 nucleotides are TGTGCCAGTGGCGCCAGGGGCTTCCCCGACAATGAGCAGTTCTTC. It specifies CASGARGFPDNEQFF.

This sequence joins TRBV4-3 and TRBJ2-1; 7 bases fit TRBD2. J gave up 4 bases and V 0 bases, and 3 bases lay outside the gene matches. CDR1 and CDR2 from the germline V gene are LGHNA and YSLEER. The CDR3 covers 15 residues. CDR3 loop: CASSQEGTKYNEQFF. The CDR3, as DNA: TGCGCCAGCAGCCAAGAAGGGACTAAATACAATGAGCAGTTCTTC.

The V call is TRBV2, the J call TRBJ2-7, with a possible D match to TRBD1 (6 bases). The CDR3 has 16 amino acids. Trimming removed 5 bases from V and 2 bases from J, with 19 bases in between. Germline values: CDR1 SNHLY, CDR2 FYNNEI. The CDR3, as DNA: TGTGCCAGCAGTACGGGACACCCCAGGAGTGCCTACGAGCAGTACTTC. This translates into CASSTGHPRSAYEQYF.